The next 20 T cell receptor beta chains were all read from a single sample in a study of cytomegalovirus exposure and HLA in healthy donors (dated by TCRdb to about 2017). The library was obtained by the immunoSEQ multiplex PCR assay. For the multiplex PCR, a mixture combining 60 forward primers for TCR Vbeta segments and 13 reverse primers for TCR Jbeta segments was used. TCRdb retrieved this table from immuneACCESS and kept in-frame rearrangements only. Not all clones are present; in checked studies, unresolved V genes account for under half, and no reason is known for the remainder. In all, the sample holds 90,000 or so clones, and nearly 80% of those were seen once. The top ten constitute about 3% of the sample. The specimen was PBMCs. These receptors were taken from a woman in her thirties or forties in good health and CMV-seronegative.

The CDR3 nucleotides are TGTGCCAGCAGCGTACGAACCGGGACTAGCGGGAGTAGTGCCTACAATGAGCAGTTCTTC. Amino acid sequence: CASSVRTGTSGSSAYNEQFF. The chain is built from TRBV9 and TRBJ2-1; 14 positions agree with TRBD2. CDR1 is SGDLS and CDR2 is YYNGEE in the germline V gene. The CDR3 sequence is 20 residues long. J lost 2 bases, V lost 1 base, and 11 bases had no gene match.

The chain couples TRBV6-1 to TRBJ1-2; 7 bases map to TRBD1. Trimming took 5 bases from V and 1 from J; bases not matched to a gene: 7. The CDR3 has 15 residues. Looked up from germline, CDR1 is MNHNS and CDR2 is SASEGT. CDR3 nucleotides: TGTGCCAGCAGTAGGGGGGACAGCTATAACTATGGCTACACCTTC. Protein sequence: CASSRGDSYNYGYTF.

This chain joins TRBV4-1 and TRBJ2-5, with TRBD1 matching over 8 bases. V shed 1 base and J 11 bases; nucleotides not matched to a gene: 15. The CDR3 loop spans 16 amino acids. Looked up from germline, CDR1 is MGHRA and CDR2 is YSYEKL. DNA for the CDR3: TGCGCCAGCAGCCAAGGAGGGGCAGGGGGCGTAGCGGCGCAGTACTTC. It encodes CASSQGGAGGVAAQYF.

The V and J genes are TRBV27 and TRBJ1-2, with 9 bases that match TRBD1. Germline V gives CDR1 MNHEY, CDR2 SMNVEV (reference sequence). The CDR3 extends over 13 amino acids. V gave up 4 bases and J gave up 8 bases; unmatched junction bases: 5. The chain's CDR3 is CASSWGTGRGYTF. As DNA, the CDR3 is TGTGCCAGCAGTTGGGGGACAGGGCGCGGCTACACCTTC.

In regard to this clone: In the same sample, other DNA sequences code for this CDR3. The gene calls are TRBV10-1 and TRBJ2-7; tentative D call: TRBD2 (5 bases). The germline gives CDR1 WNHNN, CDR2 SYGVQD (reference sequence). This CDR3 comprises 14 residues. V shed 6 bases and J shed 7 bases, with 19 bases lying between them. The CDR3 region has the DNA TGCGCCAGCAGCCCCAGCGGAAGGTCGGGGGAGCAGTACTTC. It is translated as CASSPSGRSGEQYF.

The table lists this clone with a few counts. This rearrangement joins TRBV27 to TRBJ2-1; 9 bases are shared with TRBD2. This CDR3 region has 14 residues. Per the germline V gene, CDR1 is MNHEY and CDR2 is SMNVEV (reference sequence). The V and J ends lost 0 bases and 10 bases, in that order; junction bases with no gene match: 4. In nucleotides, the CDR3 is TGTGCCAGCAGTTTATCCTCCAGCGGGAGGGAGCAGTTCTTC. Translating it yields CASSLSSSGREQFF.

The CDR3 DNA follows: TGTGCCAGCAGCTTGGAGCAGGGGCGGAACACTGAAGCTTTCTTT. Translation: CASSLEQGRNTEAFF. The chain uses TRBV5-4 and TRBJ1-1, with D tentatively TRBD1 (6 bases). The CDR3 is 15 residues long. Germline V gene data show CDR1 as SGHNT and CDR2 as YYREEE (reference sequence). V lost 0 bases, J lost 1 base, and 10 bases lay in between.

V and J are TRBV11-2 and TRBJ2-5; D perhaps matches TRBD1 (6 bases). Deletions cut 2 bases from V and 8 bases from J, with 24 bases between. The length of the CDR3 is 17 residues. The germline V gene has CDR1 SGHAT and CDR2 FQNNGV. DNA for the CDR3: TGTGCCAGCAGCTTACAAGGGGGTGGTAGGCCCGAGCGAACCCAGTACTTC. Translating gives CASSLQGGGRPERTQYF. The entire variable domain, with the rest obtained from reference TRBV11-2 and TRBJ2-5, is as follows: EAGVAQSPRYKIIEKRQSVAFWCNPISGHATLYWYQQILGQGPKLLIQFQNNGVVDDSQLPKDRFSAERLKGVDSTLKIQPAKLEDSAVYLCASSLQGGGRPERTQYFGPGTRLLVL.

This chain connects TRBV14 to TRBJ2-2; maybe TRBD2 (6 bases). V was pared by 0 bases and J by 5 bases, with 16 bases between. Looked up from germline, CDR1 is SGHDN and CDR2 is FVKESK. This CDR3 spans 17 amino acids. The CDR3 protein is CASSQDWGSGRTGELFF. The DNA for the CDR3 is TGTGCCAGCAGCCAAGATTGGGGTAGCGGTCGGACCGGGGAGCTGTTTTTT.

This sequence joins TRBV19 and TRBJ2-5; D is possibly TRBD2 (6 bases). Looked up from germline, CDR1 is LNHDA and CDR2 is SQIVND (reference sequence). CDR3 length equals 15 residues. Trimming took off 3 bases at V and 2 bases at J, with 13 bases between the two ends. CDR3 region: CASSIMSSAQETQYF. The DNA for the CDR3 is TGTGCCAGTAGTATTATGTCTAGCGCACAAGAGACCCAGTACTTC.

The chain combines TRBV7-2 with TRBJ2-5; the match to TRBD2 covers 8 bases. The tail of the sequence fits TRBJ2-7 better, so the J call may be wrong. CDR3 length: 15 residues. CDR1 is SGHTA and CDR2 is FQGNSA in the germline V gene. The CDR3: CASSLARTSGYEQYF. The CDR3 DNA follows: TGTGCCAGCAGCTTAGCTCGCACTAGCGGATACGAGCAGTACTTC.

V and J are TRBV5-3 and TRBJ1-2; 8 bases map to TRBD1. TRBV5-3 is sorted into the ORF group, with uncertain function. V trimming: 6 bases; J trimming: 2 bases; junction bases outside the gene matches: 3. CDR3 size: 13 residues. Here the CDR3 DNA reads TGTGCCAGAATCAGGACAGGGAACTATGGCTACACCTTC. Its protein is CARIRTGNYGYTF.

V and J are TRBV7-9 and TRBJ2-5, with TRBD2 identical over 13 bases. The CDR3 has 15 amino acids. CDR1 and CDR2 from the germline V gene are SEHNR and FQNEAQ (reference sequence). J gave up 5 bases and V 8 bases, and 8 bases lay outside the gene matches. The CDR3 bases are TGTGCCAGCGGACTAGCGGGAGAGAGGTGGGAGACCCAGTACTTC. Translation gives CASGLAGERWETQYF.

The genes are TRBV4-2 and TRBJ1-3; D not resolved. The CDR3 runs to 16 residues. Germline V CDR1 and CDR2: LGHNA, YNFKEQ. V lost 1 base to trimming and J lost 2 bases, with 12 bases between them. For the CDR3, the DNA is TGTGCCAGCAGCCAAGGGTTTGGAGGACCTGGAAACACCATATATTTT. Encoded protein: CASSQGFGGPGNTIYF.

The chain is built from TRBV15 and TRBJ1-4; TRBD1 matches at 7 bases. V was clipped by 2 bases and J by 8 bases; unmatched bases: 11. The germline gives CDR1 LNHNV, CDR2 YYDKDF (reference sequence). The CDR3 is 16 amino acids. CDR3 sequence (DNA): TGTGCCACCAGCAGAAGACAGGGCAGGGTGGGAGAAAAACTGTTTTTT. Amino acid sequence: CATSRRQGRVGEKLFF.

The chain has TRBV5-5 and TRBJ1-4; 7 bases fit TRBD1. V lost 0 bases, J lost 4 bases, and 3 bases stayed unmatched. Germline V gives CDR1 SGHKS, CDR2 YYEKEE (reference sequence). This CDR3 spans 15 amino acids. The CDR3 protein is CASSLGDSLNEKLFF. The CDR3 DNA sequence: TGTGCCAGCAGCTTGGGGGACAGCCTTAATGAAAAACTGTTTTTT.

The chain combines TRBV29-1 with TRBJ1-3; the D gene is possibly TRBD1 (5 bases). Germline values: CDR1 SQVTM, CDR2 ANQGSEA. CDR3 length: 15 residues. Trimming removed 5 bases at V and 4 bases at J, with 18 bases between. The CDR3 loop reads CSVIGGSGAGNTIYF. Here the CDR3 DNA reads TGCAGCGTTATCGGGGGAAGCGGTGCAGGAAACACCATATATTTT.

The rearrangement joins TRBV11-2 to TRBJ1-2; D possibly corresponds to TRBD1 (6 bases). Between the trimmed V and J ends, which lost 5 bases and 7 bases, there was a span of 11 bases. Germline V gene sequence: CDR1 SGHAT, CDR2 FQNNGV. There are 12 residues in the CDR3. Here the CDR3 DNA reads TGTGCCAGCAGCACGACAGGTCTTGGCTACACCTTC. It yields the protein CASSTTGLGYTF. The full variable domain, in which reference TRBV11-2 and TRBJ1-2 provide the parts outside the CDR3, is EAGVAQSPRYKIIEKRQSVAFWCNPISGHATLYWYQQILGQGPKLLIQFQNNGVVDDSQLPKDRFSAERLKGVDSTLKIQPAKLEDSAVYLCASSTTGLGYTFGSGTRLTVV.

J is TRBJ2-5 and V is TRBV5-1, with D perhaps matching TRBD1 (5 bases). Trimming shortened V by 4 bases and J by 3 bases, and 19 bases separated the two germline ends. The CDR3 extends over 16 amino acids. Germline V gene lookup returns CDR1 SGHRS and CDR2 YFSETQ. The CDR3 protein is CASSPAVQVAKETQYF. Here the CDR3 DNA reads TGCGCCAGCAGCCCGGCCGTACAGGTCGCGAAAGAGACCCAGTACTTC.

This chain uses TRBV6-5 with TRBJ2-2, with 7 positions matching TRBD2. CDR1 and CDR2 from the germline V gene are MNHEY and SVGAGI. The CDR3 covers 12 residues. The trim removed 2 bases at V and 11 bases at J, leaving 2 bases unmatched. The CDR3 protein is CASSYGGVELFF. CDR3 nucleotides: TGTGCCAGCAGTTACGGGGGGGTTGAGCTGTTTTTT.